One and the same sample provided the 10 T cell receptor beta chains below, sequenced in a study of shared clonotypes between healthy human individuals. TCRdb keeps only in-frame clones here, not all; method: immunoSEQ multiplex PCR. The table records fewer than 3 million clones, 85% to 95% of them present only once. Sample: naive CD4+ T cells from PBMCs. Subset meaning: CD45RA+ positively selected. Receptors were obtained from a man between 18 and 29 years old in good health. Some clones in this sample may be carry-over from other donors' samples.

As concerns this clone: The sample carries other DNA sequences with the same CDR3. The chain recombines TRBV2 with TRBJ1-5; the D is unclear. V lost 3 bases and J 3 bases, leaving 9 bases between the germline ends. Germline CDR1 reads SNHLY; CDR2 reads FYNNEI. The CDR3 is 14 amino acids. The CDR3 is CASSEGRINQPQHF. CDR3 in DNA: TGTGCCAGCAGTGAGGGCCGAATCAATCAGCCCCAGCATTTT. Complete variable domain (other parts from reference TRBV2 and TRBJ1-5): EPEVTQTPSHQVTQMGQEVILRCVPISNHLYFYWYRQILGQKVEFLVSFYNNEISEKSEIFDDQFSVERPDGSNFTLKIRSTKLEDSAMYFCASSEGRINQPQHFGDGTRLSIL.

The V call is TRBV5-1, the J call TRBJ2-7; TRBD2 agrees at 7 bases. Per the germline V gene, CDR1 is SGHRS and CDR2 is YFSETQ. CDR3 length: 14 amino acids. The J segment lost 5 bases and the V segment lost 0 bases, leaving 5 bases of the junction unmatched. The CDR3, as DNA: TGCGCCAGCAGCTTGGTGGCGGGAGCTCACGAGCAGTACTTC. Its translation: CASSLVAGAHEQYF. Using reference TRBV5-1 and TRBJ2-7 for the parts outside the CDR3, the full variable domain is KAGVTQTPRYLIKTRGQQVTLSCSPISGHRSVSWYQQTPGQGLQFLFEYFSETQRNKGNFPGRFSGRQFSNSRSEMNVSTLELGDSALYLCASSLVAGAHEQYFGPGTRLTVT.

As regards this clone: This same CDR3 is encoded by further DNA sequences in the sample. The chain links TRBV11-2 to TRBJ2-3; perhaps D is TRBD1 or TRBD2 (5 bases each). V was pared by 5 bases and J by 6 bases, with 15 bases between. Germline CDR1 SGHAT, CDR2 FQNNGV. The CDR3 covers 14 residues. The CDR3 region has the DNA TGTGCCAGCAGCCTAGGGACGGGCGGCGATACGCAGTATTTT. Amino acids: CASSLGTGGDTQYF.

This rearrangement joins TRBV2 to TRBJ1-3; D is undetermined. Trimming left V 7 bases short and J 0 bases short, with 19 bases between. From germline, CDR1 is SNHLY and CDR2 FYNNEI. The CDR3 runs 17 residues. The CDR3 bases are TGTGCCAGCAACTTAGGGTTCCTCGGGTACTCTGGAAACACCATATATTTT. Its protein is CASNLGFLGYSGNTIYF. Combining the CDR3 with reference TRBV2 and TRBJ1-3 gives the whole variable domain EPEVTQTPSHQVTQMGQEVILRCVPISNHLYFYWYRQILGQKVEFLVSFYNNEISEKSEIFDDQFSVERPDGSNFTLKIRSTKLEDSAMYFCASNLGFLGYSGNTIYFGEGSWLTVV.

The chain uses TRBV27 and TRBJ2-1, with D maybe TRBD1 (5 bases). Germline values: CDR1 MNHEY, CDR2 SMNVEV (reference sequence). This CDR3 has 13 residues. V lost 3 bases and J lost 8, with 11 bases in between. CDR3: CASSFEQGHEQFF. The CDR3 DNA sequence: TGTGCCAGCAGTTTTGAGCAGGGCCATGAGCAGTTCTTC.

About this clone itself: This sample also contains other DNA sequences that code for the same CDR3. The CDR3 spells CASSLDPTGPYGYTF. CDR3 nucleotides: TGCGCCAGCAGCTTGGATCCGACAGGACCCTATGGCTACACCTTC. The chain recombines TRBV5-1 with TRBJ1-2, with D perhaps matching TRBD1 (6 bases). Looked up from germline, CDR1 is SGHRS and CDR2 is YFSETQ. CDR3 length: 15 residues. The ends were cut back, 0 bases at V and 4 bases at J, with 13 bases in the middle.

CDR3 in amino acids: CASSPRGSGSRNEQFF. Here the CDR3 DNA reads TGTGCCAGCAGCCCCCGGGGTAGCGGGAGTCGGAATGAGCAGTTCTTC. This sequence joins TRBV7-6 and TRBJ2-1; TRBD2 agrees at 9 bases. There are 16 residues in the CDR3. CDR1 and CDR2 (germline): SGHVS, FNYEAQ. V dropped 5 bases and J dropped 7; count of bases not matched to a gene: 12.

The CDR3, as DNA: TGCGCCAGCAGCCAAGAAGGGGCGGACAGACCCAAAAACATTCAGTACTTC. Its protein product is CASSQEGADRPKNIQYF. The chain uses TRBV4-1 and TRBJ2-4; tentatively, D is TRBD1 (6 bases). The CDR3 sequence is 17 residues long. Germline V gives CDR1 MGHRA, CDR2 YSYEKL. Trimming removed 0 bases from V and 2 bases from J, with 14 bases in between.

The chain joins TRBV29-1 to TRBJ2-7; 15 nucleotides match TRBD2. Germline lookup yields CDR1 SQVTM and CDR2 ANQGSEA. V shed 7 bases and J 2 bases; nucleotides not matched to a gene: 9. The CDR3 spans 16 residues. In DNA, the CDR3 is TGCAGCGGGATGAGGGGACTAGCGGGAGGAACCTACGAGCAGTACTTC. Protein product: CSGMRGLAGGTYEQYF.

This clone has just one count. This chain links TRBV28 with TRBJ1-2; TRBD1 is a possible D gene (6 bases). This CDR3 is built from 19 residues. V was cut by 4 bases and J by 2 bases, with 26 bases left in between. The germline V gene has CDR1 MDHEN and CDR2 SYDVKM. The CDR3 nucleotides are TGTGCCAGCAGTTCCGTAGGGGGGGGGAGAGTGCCGCGGAACTATGGCTACACCTTC. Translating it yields CASSSVGGGRVPRNYGYTF.